This T cell receptor beta chain comes out of a study of molecular identifiers for immune sequencing clone quantification. Germline CDR1 and CDR2: MGHRA and YSYEKL. This CDR3 comprises 14 residues. Trimming took 4 bases from V and 0 from J, leaving 9 bases between them. Each CDR3 protein is one row after TCRdb ran MiXCR on the PCR reads. The table includes about 500,000 distinct CDR3 sequences, about a quarter detected once. The table lists this clonotype with many counts. J is TRBJ1-1 and V is TRBV4-1; a possible D gene is TRBD1 (5 bases). The sequenced sample was naive CD8+ T cells from blood, with Jurkat cell RNA spiked in. Subset given: FACS-sorted CD8+CD4-CCR7+CD45RA+ naive T cells. This clonotype originated in a human donor in good health. Some libraries in this study had Jurkat cell RNA spiked in. CDR3: CASSPDTLNTEAFF. DNA of the CDR3: TGCGCCAGCAGCCCGGACACGTTGAACACTGAAGCTTTCTTT.